This T cell receptor beta chain was identified in a study of blood T cell repertoires in COVID-19. The overall study: Both acute and convalescent COVID-19 samples were obtained from the United States, Italy and Spain.

V was shortened by 4 bases and J by 1 base, with 13 bases between the two germline ends. The CDR3 is 15 residues long. Germline V gene sequence: CDR1 SGDLS, CDR2 YYNGEE. TCRdb's table, derived via immunoSEQ multiplex PCR, lists solely in-frame clones and lacks some. Of around 95,000 clones listed, about 80% were seen once; the top ten hold 9.5% to 13%. J is TRBJ2-3 and V is TRBV9; tentatively, D is TRBD1 (6 bases). Material for sequencing was peripheral blood. This sequence originates from a woman in her 70s with acute or convalescent COVID-19. CDR3 nucleotides: TGTGCCAGCAGCCCAGGGGTTGTCGGCACAGATACGCAGTATTTT. This codes for CASSPGVVGTDTQYF.